This T cell receptor (beta chain) was identified in a study of shared clonotypes between healthy human individuals. About this clone: Its antigen is unidentified.

V lost 6 bases and J lost 4; bases outside the gene matches: 8. This CDR3 spans 15 amino acids. Germline values: CDR1 SGHVS, CDR2 FQNEAQ. Study results and limitations: The diversity represented, both genetic and in exposure history, was limited by few donors.

This was a deep-level run. The table came from immunoSEQ multiplex PCR; TCRdb's copy has only in-frame clones and leaves some out. The profile covers approximately 1,500,000 clones, with nearly 99% appearing a single time and roughly 0.45% taken by the ten largest. The chain carries TRBV7-8 and TRBJ2-2, with TRBD1 matching over 7 bases. This clonotype was obtained from a man aged 25-40 years in good health. Material: naive CD4+ T cells sorted from blood. Subset here: CD45RA+ positively selected. The CDR3 bases are TGTGCCAGCAGTGTCGGGGCAGGGGGCACCGGGGAGCTGTTTTTT. Its translation is CASSVGAGGTGELFF.